The rows below give T cell receptor beta chains drawn from one sample of a study of T-cell reconstitution after alpha-beta-depleted transplantation in children. TCRdb recomputed calls from the PCR reads with MiXCR, one row per CDR3 protein. This sample has about 980,000 distinct CDR3 sequences; around 30% occur once, and the top ten carry about 28%. The material was PBMCs, mostly from graft donor cells, obtained 360 days after TCRalphabeta/CD19-depleted stem cell transplant. The receptors come from a boy less than two years old who had a stem cell transplant for SCID, so the T cells may come from the graft donor. The CDR3 runs from the conserved cysteine through the conserved F or W. D genes are given only for firm matches. A row's size may be missing; if present it is once, few, many or a size class.

cdr3_nt cdr3_aa j_call v_call cdr3_length clone_size d_call
TGTGCCAGCAGTTACTCGCGGCCTAGGGTTAAGGCAGAGACCCAGTACTTC CASSYSRPRVKAETQYF TRBJ2-5 TRBV6-5 17 - -
TGTGCCAGCTCCTTGACGGGGTTTGGGGGTCAGCCCCAGCATTTT CASSLTGFGGQPQHF TRBJ1-5 TRBV12-3/TRBV12-4 15 once -
TGTGCCACCAGCAGAGATCGGACAGGGGTGGGCAATGAGCAGTTCTTC CATSRDRTGVGNEQFF TRBJ2-1 TRBV15 16 few TRBD1
TGCAGCGTTGACAGGGGGTCTGATACGCAGTATTTT CSVDRGSDTQYF TRBJ2-3 TRBV29-1 12 few TRBD1
TGCAGTGCTAGGAGTAGGGGGGCCATGGATGAGCAGTTCTTC CSARSRGAMDEQFF TRBJ2-1 TRBV20-1 14 - -
TGTGCCAGCAAGGGGGGCGGACATGGCTACACCTTC CASKGGGHGYTF TRBJ1-2 TRBV9 12 - -
TGCAGTGTACCGGGACAGGGAAGAGCTAACTATGGCTACACCTTC CSVPGQGRANYGYTF TRBJ1-2 TRBV20-1 15 few TRBD1
TGTGCCAGCAGCTTAGGCGGGGGCGACGTTGGCTATGGGGAGACCCAGTACTTC CASSLGGGDVGYGETQYF TRBJ2-5 TRBV7-8 18 few -
TGTGCCTGGAGTGTAAGTCAGGGGAGGGTTCGCCAGTTCTTC CAWSVSQGRVRQFF TRBJ2-1 TRBV30 14 - -
TGTGCCAGCAGCTTAGCAGGCGGGCGCAGGGCGGGTGAAAAACTGTTTTTT CASSLAGGRRAGEKLFF TRBJ1-4 TRBV7-9 17 - -
TGTGCCACCAGTGATGCAGGGACTAGCACAGATACGCAGTATTTT CATSDAGTSTDTQYF TRBJ2-3 TRBV24-1 15 many -
TGCAGTGCTAGAGATGGCGGCAGGGTGGGCTACGAGCAGTACTTC CSARDGGRVGYEQYF TRBJ2-7 TRBV20-1 15 - -
TGTGCCAGCAGCAAAACCGACAGGGTTGGGGGGGAGCTGTTTTTT CASSKTDRVGGELFF TRBJ2-2 TRBV12-3/TRBV12-4 15 - TRBD1
TGCGCCAGCAGCGCGGCAGGGGGTTTTACTGAGCAGTTCTTC CASSAAGGFTEQFF TRBJ2-1 TRBV5-1 14 - TRBD1
TGTGCCAGCAGCTTAGGGGCCGCCACAGATACGCAGTATTTT CASSLGAATDTQYF TRBJ2-3 TRBV7-2 14 many -
TGTGCCAGCAGCTTGGGTTTCATCTCCACAGATACGCAGTATTTT CASSLGFISTDTQYF TRBJ2-3 TRBV5-6 15 - -
TGTGCCACCAGCAGACCCAAGGGATTTTACAATGAGCAGTTCTTC CATSRPKGFYNEQFF TRBJ2-1 TRBV15 15 few -
TGTGCCAGCAGCTCTGGAGGTCAGCCCCAGCATTTT CASSSGGQPQHF TRBJ1-5 TRBV5-5 12 many -
TGTGCCAGCAGTGAATGGGGGATAGCATCACCCCTCCACTTT CASSEWGIASPLHF TRBJ1-6 TRBV6-1 14 few -
TGCAGCGTTCAAACTAGCGGGGGGCCTTGGGAGACCCAGTACTTC CSVQTSGGPWETQYF TRBJ2-5 TRBV29-1 15 few TRBD2
TGCAGTGCTGTTGGGGGCGGCCCCTACAATGAGCAGTTCTTC CSAVGGGPYNEQFF TRBJ2-1 TRBV20-1 14 few -
TGCGCCAGCAGCTTGGTACAGACCGGCACCGGGGAGCTGTTTTTT CASSLVQTGTGELFF TRBJ2-2 TRBV5-1 15 many -
TGCGCCAGCAGCTTGGACTGGGCTGAGACCCAGTACTTC CASSLDWAETQYF TRBJ2-5 TRBV5-1 13 few -
TGCGCCAGCAGCCAAGATTGGCTAGCGGGGGAAGAGACCCAGTACTTC CASSQDWLAGEETQYF TRBJ2-5 TRBV4-3 16 many TRBD2
TGCGCCAGCAGCCAAGGAGATGGCAGGGGGCTCTCTGGGGCCAACGTCCTGACTTTC CASSQGDGRGLSGANVLTF TRBJ2-6 TRBV4-1 19 - TRBD1
TGTGCCAGCCTTGGGGGCACAGATACGCAGTATTTT CASLGGTDTQYF TRBJ2-3 TRBV12-3/TRBV12-4 12 many -
TGTGCCAGCAGTGAATATAATAGCGGGGTGTACAATGAGCAGTTCTTC CASSEYNSGVYNEQFF TRBJ2-1 TRBV6-1 16 - TRBD2
TGCAGCGCTGCACAGGGAAGTCTGGATACGCAGTATTTT CSAAQGSLDTQYF TRBJ2-3 TRBV29-1 13 few -
TGCGCCAGCAGCCAAGATGAGGGGACAGAGAATGAAGCTTTCTTT CASSQDEGTENEAFF TRBJ1-1 TRBV4-3 15 few TRBD1
TGTGCCAGCAGCATACCCCCATTCGAGCAGTACTTC CASSIPPFEQYF TRBJ2-7 TRBV6-5 12 - -
TGTGCCATCAGTGACAGGGAATCCCTTTATGGCTACACCTTC CAISDRESLYGYTF TRBJ1-2 TRBV10-3 14 few -
TGTGCCAGCAGCTTGGTTTTTGGGGGCAGGGAGCCCCAGCATTTT CASSLVFGGREPQHF TRBJ1-5 TRBV5-5 15 - -
TGTGCCCCCCCCCAGGGGGAACAGCCCCAGCATTTT CAPPQGEQPQHF TRBJ1-5 TRBV21-1 12 few -
TGCAGTGCCTTGACAGTTGCGAACACTGAAGCTTTCTTT CSALTVANTEAFF TRBJ1-1 TRBV20-1 13 - -
TGTGCCATTCCTCGCGGGACGGGATATGGCTACACCTTC CAIPRGTGYGYTF TRBJ1-2 TRBV28 13 - -
TGTGCCATCAGTGGACCGGGACGGATCCCAGCCCCCTACGAGCAGTACTTC CAISGPGRIPAPYEQYF TRBJ2-7 TRBV10-3 17 - -
TGTGCCAGCAGCTTAGGGATGCCGGGGACCTCCGGAAGGACCCAGTACTTC CASSLGMPGTSGRTQYF TRBJ2-5 TRBV7-2 17 few -
TGTGCCAGCGGGACAGGGCTATCCTACGAGCAGTACTTC CASGTGLSYEQYF TRBJ2-7 TRBV28 13 many TRBD1
TGTGCCAGCAGTTACTCAGGGACACAATCCTACGAGCAGTACTTC CASSYSGTQSYEQYF TRBJ2-7 TRBV6-5 15 - -
TGTGCCACCAGCAGAGTGGGGAGGGCGGTACCCGAGCAGTACTTC CATSRVGRAVPEQYF TRBJ2-7 TRBV15 15 - TRBD2
TGTGCCAGCAGCCCTCGGGTCCCGTGGGAGCAGTTCTTC CASSPRVPWEQFF TRBJ2-1 TRBV6-1 13 - -
TGTGCCAGCATCCTGACCGGGACTAGGGGAACAGATACGCAGTATTTT CASILTGTRGTDTQYF TRBJ2-3 TRBV7-2 16 once TRBD2
TGTGCCAGCAGCCCCTCGTCCCACAGGGCAGCTTTCTTT CASSPSSHRAAFF TRBJ1-1 TRBV6-5 13 many -
TGTGCCAGCAGCTTAGGACCCTTAGCGGGGCCCCAGGATACGCAGTATTTT CASSLGPLAGPQDTQYF TRBJ2-3 TRBV7-3 17 - TRBD2
TGTGCCAGCAGATCAAACTGGACAGGGAAAGACGGCTACACCTTC CASRSNWTGKDGYTF TRBJ1-2 TRBV11-2 15 few TRBD1
TGTGCCAGCAGTTTTGGGACTAGCGGGGGGTCAGGAGAGACCCAGTACTTC CASSFGTSGGSGETQYF TRBJ2-5 TRBV12-3/TRBV12-4 17 few TRBD2
TGTGCCAGCAGCCCTCACGGGGGGACAGGGGGCTTGGATACGCAGTATTTT CASSPHGGTGGLDTQYF TRBJ2-3 TRBV11-2 17 - TRBD1
TGCGCCAGCAGCGCACCCGACAGGGTTGGAAACACCATATATTTT CASSAPDRVGNTIYF TRBJ1-3 TRBV5-1 15 - TRBD1
TGTGCCAGCAGCAAATTGGGGGGACAGGGGGAGACCCAGTACTTC CASSKLGGQGETQYF TRBJ2-5 TRBV21-1 15 - -
TGCAGCGCCGGGACACCCCGCTCTGGAAACACCATATATTTT CSAGTPRSGNTIYF TRBJ1-3 TRBV29-1 14 few -
TGTGCCAGCAGTGGAAGCCGGGACAGGAACACAGATACGCAGTATTTT CASSGSRDRNTDTQYF TRBJ2-3 TRBV2 16 few TRBD1
TGCAGTGCTAAGAGGGGGGGAGAGACCCAGTACTTC CSAKRGGETQYF TRBJ2-5 TRBV20-1 12 - -
TGTGCCAGCAGCCAAGATAGATCTCCCGTAGGAAGCTTTCAAGAGACCCAGTACTTC CASSQDRSPVGSFQETQYF TRBJ2-5 TRBV4-2 19 - -
TGCAGTGCTAGAGCTGCAGGGTATGCCGGGGAGCTGTTTTTT CSARAAGYAGELFF TRBJ2-2 TRBV20-1 14 few -
TGTGCCAGCAGTTTAGAAAGGGTTTCCGCTGAAGCTTTCTTT CASSLERVSAEAFF TRBJ1-1 TRBV12-3/TRBV12-4 14 few -